This passage covers 23 T cell receptor beta chains from one sample sequenced in a study of cytomegalovirus exposure and HLA in healthy donors. Primers: 60 Vbeta forward and 13 Jbeta reverse. Sequencing was performed with immunoSEQ multiplex PCR; in TCRdb, only in-frame clones are kept and a portion is missing. The sample yields hundreds of thousands of clones, 77% seen once. Input material: PBMCs. These receptor sequences come from an older woman in good health and CMV-seropositive.

The chain uses TRBV18 and TRBJ2-7, with 8 nucleotides matching TRBD1. The CDR3 sequence is 15 residues long. Germline CDR1 is KGHSH and CDR2 is LQKENI. V gave up 3 bases and J gave up 0 bases; unmatched junction bases: 4. CDR3 nucleotides: TGTGCCAGCTCACCGGGACAGGAGAGCTCCTACGAGCAGTACTTC. It yields the protein CASSPGQESSYEQYF.

This rearrangement joins TRBV19 to TRBJ2-4; maybe TRBD1 (7 bases). CDR1 LNHDA and CDR2 SQIVND come from the germline V gene (reference sequence). This CDR3 is built from 15 residues. Trimming took off 6 bases at V and 12 bases at J, with 24 bases between the two ends. CDR3 sequence reads: CASREGAGLRDTQYF. CDR3 sequence (DNA): TGTGCCAGTAGGGAGGGGGCAGGCCTAAGGGACACTCAGTACTTC.

This clone was found once. This chain joins TRBV14 and TRBJ2-3, with 14 bases identical to TRBD2. Per the germline V gene, CDR1 is SGHDN and CDR2 is FVKESK. The J segment lost 4 bases and the V segment lost 3 bases, leaving 0 bases of the junction unmatched. The CDR3 length is 15 residues. CDR3 amino acids: CASSQTSGGADTQYF. CDR3 coding DNA: TGTGCCAGCAGCCAGACTAGCGGGGGGGCAGATACGCAGTATTTT.

The V gene is TRBV5-1, the J gene TRBJ2-1; 11 bases fit TRBD2. The V and J ends lost 4 bases and 10 bases, in that order; junction bases with no gene match: 13. The CDR3 length is 16 residues. In germline, CDR1 is SGHRS, CDR2 YFSETQ. Here the CDR3 reads CASSPIVAGGNREQFF. As DNA, the CDR3 is TGCGCCAGCAGCCCGATAGTAGCGGGGGGGAATAGGGAGCAGTTCTTC.

The genes are TRBV6-4 and TRBJ2-5, with TRBD2 matching 8 bases. Looked up from germline, CDR1 is MRHNA and CDR2 is SNTAGT. V gave up 0 bases and J gave up 5 bases; unmatched junction bases: 14. The CDR3 extends over 18 amino acids. The CDR3 loop is CASSDSKAGGGTSETQYF. The CDR3 nucleotides are TGTGCCAGCAGTGACTCGAAGGCCGGGGGGGGCACCAGCGAGACCCAGTACTTC.

Points on this clone: Other DNA sequences in this specimen translate into the identical CDR3. The chain employs TRBV7-9 and TRBJ1-5; 10 positions agree with TRBD1. Looked up from germline, CDR1 is SEHNR and CDR2 is FQNEAQ (reference sequence). After removal of 1 base from V and 7 bases from J, the junction contained 4 bases not matched to a gene. The CDR3 is 15 residues long. CDR3 bases: TGTGCCAGCAGCTTAGTGGGACAGGGGAACCAGCCCCAGCATTTT. It yields the protein CASSLVGQGNQPQHF. Full variable domain (outside the CDR3, taken from reference TRBV7-9 and TRBJ1-5): DTGVSQNPRHKITKRGQNVTFRCDPISEHNRLYWYRQTLGQGPEFLTYFQNEAQLEKSRLLSDRFSAERPKGSFSTLEIQRTEQGDSAMYLCASSLVGQGNQPQHFGDGTRLSIL.

The chain employs TRBV28 and TRBJ1-6, with D maybe TRBD1 (5 bases). CDR3 length: 15 amino acids. V lost 7 bases and J lost 0, with 10 bases in between. CDR1 and CDR2 (germline): MDHEN, SYDVKM. Here the CDR3 DNA reads TGTGCCAGCAACGACAGAAGCTCCTATAATTCACCCCTCCACTTT. The encoded protein is CASNDRSSYNSPLHF.

This rearrangement joins TRBV30 to TRBJ1-1, with D possibly being TRBD1 (6 bases). The CDR3 covers 12 residues. V was clipped by 2 bases and J by 8 bases, with 12 bases between them. Germline V gene lookup returns CDR1 GTSNPN and CDR2 SVGIG (reference sequence). The CDR3 DNA is TGTGCCTGGAGTCCCCGGACAGCAGAAGCTTTCTTT. This translates into CAWSPRTAEAFF.

The V and J genes are TRBV6-5 and TRBJ1-3; D remains unclear. Germline values: CDR1 MNHEY, CDR2 SVGAGI. This CDR3 contains 13 residues. V dropped 6 bases and J dropped 3 bases, with 9 bases sitting between them. The CDR3 loop reads CASSRQIGNTIYF. DNA of the CDR3: TGTGCCAGCAGCCGCCAGATTGGAAACACCATATATTTT.

As for this clone: Other DNA sequences of this sample code for an identical CDR3. V gene TRBV5-1 combines with J gene TRBJ2-6; weak D call: TRBD1 (5 bases). The germline gives CDR1 SGHRS, CDR2 YFSETQ. The CDR3 sequence is 15 residues long. V dropped 0 bases and J dropped 4 bases, with 8 bases sitting between them. The chain's CDR3 is CASSLAGAGANVLTF. Here the CDR3 DNA reads TGCGCCAGCAGCTTGGCTGGGGCAGGGGCCAACGTCCTGACTTTC.

This sequence joins TRBV10-3 and TRBJ2-7, with D hard to call. V lost 3 bases and J 1 base, leaving 7 bases between the germline ends. The germline gives CDR1 ENHRY, CDR2 SYGVKD. This CDR3 contains 13 residues. This CDR3 is CAISDPRSYEQYF. CDR3 bases: TGTGCCATCAGTGACCCTAGATCCTACGAGCAGTACTTC.

This clone occurred a few times. This chain joins TRBV9 and TRBJ1-6; 9 bases are a match to TRBD1. The CDR3 is 16 residues long. The ends lost 3 bases at V and 11 bases at J; junction bases unmatched: 12. Germline CDR1 and CDR2: SGDLS and YYNGEE. The CDR3 coding sequence is TGTGCCAGCAGCGCTCAAGCCGGGACAGGGAGGACACCCCTCCACTTT. Its translation is CASSAQAGTGRTPLHF.

This chain connects TRBV4-2 to TRBJ2-3, with D perhaps TRBD2 (7 bases). V was cut by 1 base and J by 4 bases, with 18 bases left in between. CDR1 is LGHNA and CDR2 is YNFKEQ in the germline V gene. The CDR3 has 17 residues. CDR3 bases: TGTGCCAGCAGCCAAGCGGGGGGCTCGGGAGTGTCAGATACGCAGTATTTT. Protein sequence: CASSQAGGSGVSDTQYF.

V is TRBV19 and J is TRBJ2-6, with D perhaps TRBD1 (5 bases). V lost 3 bases and J 7 bases, leaving 7 bases between the germline ends. This CDR3 is 13 amino acids long. Germline CDR1 LNHDA, CDR2 SQIVND (reference sequence). This CDR3 reads CASSIREANVLTF. The CDR3 DNA reads as TGTGCCAGTAGTATCAGGGAAGCCAACGTCCTGACTTTC.

V is TRBV11-2 and J is TRBJ2-2; TRBD2 might be the D (6 bases). Looked up from germline, CDR1 is SGHAT and CDR2 is FQNNGV. V lost 0 bases, J lost 6 bases, and 14 bases lay in between. The CDR3 consists of 16 residues. The CDR3: CASSLDQRGGAGELFF. In nucleotides, the CDR3 is TGTGCCAGCAGCTTAGATCAAAGGGGCGGGGCCGGGGAGCTGTTTTTT.

The CDR3 DNA reads TGCGCCAGCAGCTTATCCGCTACTAACTATGGCTACACCTTC. It specifies CASSLSATNYGYTF. The chain has TRBV5-1 and TRBJ1-2; D remains ambiguous. CDR1 is SGHRS and CDR2 is YFSETQ in the germline V gene. The CDR3 totals 14 residues. V lost 2 bases and J 0 bases, leaving 8 bases between the germline ends.

The chain has TRBV5-4 and TRBJ2-2; 11 bases align to TRBD2. Germline values: CDR1 SGHNT, CDR2 YYREEE (reference sequence). CDR3 length: 16 amino acids. V was clipped by 3 bases and J by 7 bases; unmatched bases: 8. The CDR3 DNA follows: TGTGCCAGCAGCTCCCTAGCGGGAGGACCCCACGGGGAGCTGTTTTTT. This gives the protein CASSSLAGGPHGELFF.

The rearrangement links TRBV4-1 to TRBJ2-2; D ambiguous. The CDR3 is 16 residues long. V was shortened by 1 base and J by 0 bases, with 9 bases between the two germline ends. Germline V gives CDR1 MGHRA, CDR2 YSYEKL. The CDR3: CASSQGWLANTGELFF. CDR3 coding DNA: TGCGCCAGCAGCCAAGGCTGGCTGGCGAACACCGGGGAGCTGTTTTTT.

The gene calls are TRBV5-4 and TRBJ2-5; 7 nucleotides line up with TRBD1. V gave up 3 bases and J gave up 1 base; unmatched junction bases: 6. The V gene's germline CDR1 is SGHNT and CDR2 YYREEE (reference sequence). This CDR3 has 15 amino acids. The CDR3 DNA is TGTGCCAGCAGCTGGACCGGGACAGTCCAAGAGACCCAGTACTTC. Translating gives CASSWTGTVQETQYF.

This chain uses TRBV7-2 with TRBJ1-2; the D gene is possibly TRBD1 (5 bases). Germline-derived CDR1 and CDR2 are SGHTA and FQGNSA. CDR3 length: 14 residues. V lost 1 base and J 6 bases, leaving 12 bases between the germline ends. The DNA for the CDR3 is TGTGCCAGCAGCTTAGAAAAGTGGGGCCATGGCTACACCTTC. Translated, it gives CASSLEKWGHGYTF.

The chain is built from TRBV28 and TRBJ2-1, with a weak D call TRBD1 (5 bases). The V end lost 2 bases, the J end lost 8 bases, and 13 bases lay between the germline ends. The CDR3 is 14 amino acids. Looked up from germline, CDR1 is MDHEN and CDR2 is SYDVKM. CDR3 loop: CASSLMTAIDEQFF. Here the CDR3 DNA reads TGTGCCAGCAGTTTAATGACAGCCATAGATGAGCAGTTCTTC.

The chain carries TRBV5-1 and TRBJ2-2; possibly TRBD1 for D (6 bases). The CDR3 loop spans 15 amino acids. Deletions cut 4 bases from V and 5 bases from J, with 15 bases between. Germline assignment: CDR1 SGHRS and CDR2 YFSETQ. The CDR3 spells CASSEQGGRTGELFF. DNA of the CDR3: TGCGCCAGCAGCGAACAGGGTGGACGGACCGGGGAGCTGTTTTTT.

V gene TRBV7-2 combines with J gene TRBJ1-6; D gene uncertain. The CDR3 sequence is 12 residues long. With 3 bases removed from V and 7 bases from J, the gap between germline ends came to 4 bases. Germline CDR1 reads SGHTA; CDR2 reads FQGNSA. The CDR3 reads CASSFRNSPLHF. CDR3 sequence (DNA): TGTGCCAGCAGCTTCAGGAATTCACCCCTCCACTTT.